These 2 T cell receptor delta chains share one sample of origin, sequenced in a study of γδ T cells in repeated Plasmodium falciparum infection. TCRdb made new clone calls on the multiplex PCR reads using CATT. The table lists 50,000 or so delta-chain clones, 1.5% to 2% of them singletons. Vgamma9/Vdelta2+ and Vdelta2-negative gammadelta T cells were flow-sorted from PBMC for bulk sequencing. Source material: gamma-delta T cells from blood. The receptors stem from a pool of human donors (malaria-infected and uninfected, not separated).

Concerning this clone itself: TCRdb records a much larger clone's protein for this DNA, with a difference at residue 21 that likely arises from a read error; the protein given is the translation of the DNA. For the V gene the call is TRDV1; the J gene has no call; TRDD3, as called in the table, went unchecked against the DNA. The CDR3 extends over 23 amino acids. Germline V gene data show CDR1 as TSWWSYY and CDR2 as QGS. DNA for the CDR3: TGTGCTCTTGGGGCTTCGACCCCACTCGAGTACTGGGGGATCCTCACTGCCACCGATAAACGCATCTTT. Protein sequence: CALGASTPLEYWGILTATDKRIF.

In this sample, this clone turned up a few times. The protein that TCRdb holds for this DNA derives from a much larger clone and differs from the translated DNA at residue 3, which likely indicates a read error; the protein shown here is translated from the DNA. V gene TRDV1 combines with J gene TRDJ1; D could derive from TRDD2 or TRDD3 (6 bases each). TCRdb supplies no J gene; here it was assigned by aligning the nucleotide sequence to germline. The CDR3 extends over 16 amino acids. In germline, CDR1 is TSWWSYY, CDR2 QGS. CDR3 region: CAFGELLRGNTDKLIF. CDR3 DNA: TGTGCTTTTGGGGAACTCCTACGGGGGAACACCGATAAACTCATCTTT.